The 9 T cell receptor beta chains below were found in one sample sequenced in a study of response to subunit inactivated influenza vaccine (dated by TCRdb to the late 2010s). The library came from RT-PCR. The sample was run on an Illumina HiSeq 2500. In TCRdb, the public reads were trimmed at Q25 with fastp and aligned with MiXCR, with productive beta chains retained. One record per CDR3 amino acid sequence lists the most common genes and DNA. Present in this sample are roughly 700,000 distinct CDR3 sequences, 11% to 15% of which were seen just once. The leading ten clones occupy around 7% of the sample. The specimen comprised PBMCs from blood, sampled 14 to 15 days before vaccination. The source of these receptors is a man between 45 and 60 years old who received an inactivated influenza vaccine. Donor details come from another sample of the same person, matched by shared clones.

The gene calls are TRBV2 and TRBJ2-1; D gene unclear. The CDR3 runs to 17 residues. V shed 2 bases and J shed 2 bases, with 16 bases lying between them. Germline V gene lookup returns CDR1 SNHLY and CDR2 FYNNEI. The CDR3 DNA sequence: TGTGCCAGCAGTGAAATGTCAGGTGTTAATCCCTACAATGAGCAGTTCTTC. Its translation is CASSEMSGVNPYNEQFF. The whole variable domain, remainder taken from reference TRBV2 and TRBJ2-1, is EPEVTQTPSHQVTQMGQEVILRCVPISNHLYFYWYRQILGQKVEFLVSFYNNEISEKSEIFDDQFSVERPDGSNFTLKIRSTKLEDSAMYFCASSEMSGVNPYNEQFFGPGTRLTVL.

This clonotype has just a few counts. This chain connects TRBV19 to TRBJ1-5; 9 positions agree with TRBD1. The CDR3 has 15 residues. Germline V gene data show CDR1 as LNHDA and CDR2 as SQIVND (reference sequence). Germline trimming cut 5 bases from V and 4 bases from J; bases unmatched to any gene: 6. Written as DNA, the CDR3 is TGTGCCAGTAGTCCGGACAGGGGACGGAATCAGCCCCAGCATTTT. It encodes CASSPDRGRNQPQHF.

The CDR3 sequence is CSAPGHPNTGELFF. The CDR3, as DNA: TGCAGTGCCCCGGGACACCCGAACACCGGGGAGCTGTTTTTT. The rearrangement uses TRBV20-1 and TRBJ2-2; TRBD1 is a possible D gene (6 bases). Germline CDR1 and CDR2: DFQATT and SNEGSKA (reference sequence). This CDR3 region has 14 residues. Between the trimmed V and J ends, which lost 6 bases and 0 bases, there was a span of 11 bases.

The genes are TRBV4-1 and TRBJ2-1; TRBD1 matches at 8 bases. The CDR3 length is 17 residues. The ends lost 0 bases at V and 5 bases at J; junction bases unmatched: 9. Germline V lookup: CDR1 MGHRA, CDR2 YSYEKL. CDR3 coding DNA: TGCGCCAGCAGCCAAGAGGTCATAGGACAGGGTAACAATGAGCAGTTCTTC. Translating it yields CASSQEVIGQGNNEQFF.

This clonotype has only a few counts. The chain couples TRBV11-2 to TRBJ2-2; no clear D gene. The germline V gene has CDR1 SGHAT and CDR2 FQNNGV. Trimming removed 5 bases at V and 9 bases at J, with 7 bases between. The CDR3 totals 11 residues. The CDR3 DNA follows: TGTGCCAGCAGCCCCTCCTGGGAGCTGTTTTTT. Translation: CASSPSWELFF.

V is TRBV5-1 and J is TRBJ2-7; D ambiguous. Germline V gene data show CDR1 as SGHRS and CDR2 as YFSETQ. The CDR3 contains 14 residues. V lost 8 bases, J lost 1 base, and 16 bases lay in between. CDR3 sequence reads: CASSPSGQSYEQYF. The CDR3 nucleotides read TGCGCCAGTTCCCCTAGTGGTCAGTCCTACGAGCAGTACTTC.

This clonotype has more than one count but fewer than ten. This chain joins TRBV6-2 or TRBV6-3 and TRBJ2-4, with TRBD1 matching over 8 bases. Trimming at V came to 6 bases and at J to 6 bases, leaving 13 bases not matched to a gene. This CDR3 is built from 16 residues. The germline V gene has CDR1 MNHEY and CDR2 SVGEGT. CDR3 sequence reads: CASRPQVQGAGNIQYF. CDR3 DNA sequence: TGTGCCAGCAGGCCCCAGGTCCAGGGGGCAGGAAACATTCAGTACTTC.

The sample holds many counts of this clonotype. This sequence joins TRBV5-1 and TRBJ2-2; D may be TRBD2 (5 bases). Germline CDR1 and CDR2: SGHRS and YFSETQ. Trimming shortened V by 6 bases and J by 6 bases, and 9 bases separated the two germline ends. The CDR3 has 12 residues. The CDR3 here is CASNRDAGELFF. The DNA for the CDR3 is TGCGCCAGCAACCGGGATGCCGGGGAGCTGTTTTTT.

This clonotype was counted between two and nine times. The chain employs TRBV4-3 and TRBJ2-1; no clear D. Per the germline V gene, CDR1 is LGHNA and CDR2 is YSLEER. The V end lost 4 bases, the J end lost 9 bases, and 10 bases lay between the germline ends. The CDR3 extends over 12 amino acids. The CDR3 DNA reads TGCGCCAGCAGCCCCCGGGTTGGTGAGCAGTTCTTC. Translation gives CASSPRVGEQFF.